This section outlines one TCR beta chain sequence together with its context. Each participant's cohort was designated according to participant-reported clinical history. Recovery among Cohort 3 donors was established by two negative PCRs, clearance, or symptom resolution. V was shortened by 5 bases and J by 6 bases, with 8 bases between the two germline ends. This CDR3 has 12 amino acids. Germline-derived CDR1 and CDR2 are LNHDA and SQIVND (reference sequence). Authors' data handling: Estimation of nucleated cell counts was performed using reference gene primer amplification. Generated by immunoSEQ multiplex PCR, the TCRdb table keeps only in-frame clones and is missing some. V and J calls and clone size are as listed in that table; D and trimming were resolved from the DNA. In the table there are hundreds of thousands of clones, 85% to 90% of which are singletons. These data originate in a study of blood T cell repertoires in COVID-19. At the level of the study: PBMCs, B-cell-depleted T cells, or T cells provided the cDNA or gDNA that made up the material.

The sample consisted of PBMCs or T cells enriched from blood (not recorded which). The genes are TRBV19 and TRBJ2-1, with D hard to call. The sequence was obtained from a man between 25 and 39 years old who had recovered from COVID-19. Written as DNA, the CDR3 is TGTGCCAGTAGTTTCCTGGCCAATGAGCAGTTCTTC. Translating gives CASSFLANEQFF.